This T cell receptor (beta chain) came from a study of blood T cell repertoires in COVID-19. Study as a whole: Collection of acute and convalescent COVID-19 samples took place in the United States, Italy and Spain. PBMCs, B-cell-depleted T cells, or T cells were the source of the cDNA or gDNA that made up the material.

V gave up 3 bases and J gave up 6 bases, with 15 bases separating them. CDR1 is MNHEY, CDR2 SVGEGT, per germline. This CDR3 contains 15 residues. Authors' data handling: Scientists estimated how many nucleated cells there were by amplifying reference gene primers. Produced via immunoSEQ multiplex PCR; TCRdb's table is partial and in-frame only. The DNA gave D and trimming, while V, J and clone size come from that table. The sample has 110,000 or so clones, approximately 88% seen once; the top ten hold under 9.5%. This TCR was sampled from a woman between 40 and 55 years old with acute or convalescent COVID-19. The V call is TRBV6-2 or TRBV6-3, the J call TRBJ2-1, with D perhaps matching TRBD1 (6 bases). Sequencing used peripheral blood. CDR3 DNA: TGTGCCAGCAGTTATAATTCAGGGGCGAGCAATGAGCAGTTCTTC. Its protein is CASSYNSGASNEQFF.